This T cell receptor (beta chain) is drawn from a study of tumor-infiltrating lymphocytes in primary liver carcinoma. In the study overall: Recorded tumor stage was T1-T3 N0M0, with diameters of 4.2 to 10 cm.

From around 520 ng of total RNA, TCR beta-specific cDNA was reverse-transcribed using a constant-region primer. Construction of TCR beta libraries relied on three successive nested multiplex PCR rounds employing slightly modified ARM-PCR. Running approximately 10 cycles apiece, the first two PCR rounds relied on TRBV1-TRBV30 forward primers together with a C-beta reverse primer. MiXCR, run by TCRdb on the multiplex PCR reads, gives a single entry per CDR3 protein. The table lists approximately 53,000 distinct CDR3 sequences, roughly 80% of them singletons. Notes on this clonotype: One end of the junction varies from germline; a read error may be responsible.

Extraction of RNA together with DNA used about 18-30 mg of unsorted bulk tissue. The CDR3 runs 13 residues. Looked up from germline, CDR1 is MGHRA and CDR2 is YSYEKL. Sequencing was performed on liver tumor tissue from sampling region 5. Subset specified: tumor region T5, tumor centre. The chain carries TRBV4-1 and TRBJ2-6; tentatively, D is TRBD2 (5 bases). This TCR came from a man aged 35-49 years with primary liver carcinoma and hepatitis B virus infection. CDR3 sequence: CASSQDGLNILTF. In DNA form, the CDR3 reads TGCGCCAGCAGCCAAGATGGACTCAACATCCTGACTTTC.